The 9 T cell receptor beta chains below were found in one sample sequenced in a study of T cell changes during pregnancy in multiple sclerosis. Sequencing was performed with immunoSEQ multiplex PCR; in TCRdb, only in-frame clones are kept and a portion is missing. The table includes some 44,000 clones, 75% to 95% detected once. The sample here was CD4+ T cells from peripheral blood mononuclear cells, taken before pregnancy. Receptors originate from a female donor with multiple sclerosis, enrolled in a pregnancy study.

In its sample, this clone was seen once. The chain carries TRBV4-1 and TRBJ2-3; D might be TRBD2 (5 bases). V was cut by 1 base and J by 6 bases, with 17 bases left in between. CDR1 is MGHRA and CDR2 is YSYEKL in the germline V gene. The CDR3 loop spans 16 amino acids. The CDR3 bases are TGCGCCAGCAGCCAAGTTAATCTCGGTTGGAGGGATACGCAGTATTTT. Translated, it gives CASSQVNLGWRDTQYF.

The V and J genes are TRBV27 and TRBJ2-1, with 9 bases aligning to TRBD2. V shed 4 bases and J 3 bases; nucleotides not matched to a gene: 7. CDR1 is MNHEY and CDR2 is SMNVEV in the germline V gene (reference sequence). This CDR3 has 16 residues. The CDR3 DNA reads TGTGCCAGCAGTTCCCGGGTAGCGGGAGTCTACAATGAGCAGTTCTTC. This gives the protein CASSSRVAGVYNEQFF.

This rearrangement joins TRBV5-1 to TRBJ2-3, with D unresolved. The V and J ends lost 6 bases and 1 base respectively, with 12 bases between them. From germline, CDR1 is SGHRS and CDR2 YFSETQ. This CDR3 has 14 amino acids. The CDR3 sequence: CASKQFRGTDTQYF. The CDR3 bases are TGCGCCAGCAAGCAGTTCCGGGGCACAGATACGCAGTATTTT.

The chain couples TRBV4-1 to TRBJ2-1; D may be TRBD2 (5 bases). Germline V gene data show CDR1 as MGHRA and CDR2 as YSYEKL. The CDR3 totals 16 residues. V lost 2 bases and J 11 bases, leaving 22 bases between the germline ends. The CDR3 coding sequence is TGCGCCAGCAGCCAACTAAGGGTCCTTGAGGGTTTCCAGCAGTTCTTC. Its translation is CASSQLRVLEGFQQFF.

V and J are TRBV4-3 and TRBJ1-6, with 7 bases fitting TRBD1. The CDR3 length is 15 residues. J was trimmed by 5 bases and V by 6 bases; bases with no gene match: 7. Per the germline V gene, CDR1 is LGHNA and CDR2 is YSLEER. In DNA form, the CDR3 reads TGCGCCAGCAGTCGTACAGACAGGGATAATTCACCCCTCCACTTT. It specifies CASSRTDRDNSPLHF.

CDR3 region: CASSRDSLHYEQYF. The CDR3 coding sequence is TGCGCCAGCAGCCGGGACAGCCTCCACTACGAGCAGTACTTC. The chain links TRBV10-2 to TRBJ2-7, with 7 bases matching TRBD1. Germline CDR1 and CDR2: WSHSY and SAAADI. This CDR3 region has 14 residues. V lost 6 bases and J lost 3; bases outside the gene matches: 8.

The V and J genes are TRBV2 and TRBJ1-1; tentatively, D is TRBD1 (6 bases). Trimming pared 8 bases from V and 0 bases from J, leaving 10 bases between. Germline values: CDR1 SNHLY, CDR2 FYNNEI. The CDR3 length is 13 residues. The CDR3 bases are TGTGCCAGCGGGGGCAGTTTGAACACTGAAGCTTTCTTT. Encoded protein: CASGGSLNTEAFF.

V usage is TRBV29-1 and J usage is TRBJ1-3; D uncertain. V was cut by 5 bases and J by 0 bases, with 8 bases left in between. Germline CDR1 is SQVTM and CDR2 is ANQGSEA. The CDR3 sequence is 13 residues long. The CDR3 spells CSVRGSSGNTIYF. CDR3 nucleotides: TGCAGCGTTAGAGGGAGCTCTGGAAACACCATATATTTT.

V gene TRBV28 combines with J gene TRBJ2-7, with D possibly matching TRBD2 (5 bases). V lost 7 bases and J 5 bases, leaving 18 bases between the germline ends. The V gene's germline CDR1 is MDHEN and CDR2 SYDVKM. This CDR3 comprises 14 residues. DNA for the CDR3: TGTGCCAGCACCCTTGGAGCGGTCTCGAACGAGCAGTACTTC. Amino acid sequence: CASTLGAVSNEQYF.